The sequence of this TCR beta chain was determined in a study of blood T cell repertoires in COVID-19. Study in general: The United States, Italy and Spain were the sources of the acute and convalescent COVID-19 samples.

Sequenced by immunoSEQ multiplex PCR; TCRdb stores in-frame clones only, minus some. The sample carries about 110,000 clones, over 75% recorded once. This CDR3 is 14 amino acids long. Per germline, CDR1 LNHNV and CDR2 YYDKDF (reference sequence). Trimming removed 3 bases at V and 4 bases at J, with 13 bases between. Source material: peripheral blood. This TCR was sampled from a woman between 65 and 79 years old with acute or convalescent COVID-19. The gene calls are TRBV15 and TRBJ2-7, with D maybe TRBD2 (5 bases). The CDR3 region has the DNA TGTGCCACCAGCAGGGGCCGTGCGGGTTACGAGCAGTACTTC. This gives the protein CATSRGRAGYEQYF.